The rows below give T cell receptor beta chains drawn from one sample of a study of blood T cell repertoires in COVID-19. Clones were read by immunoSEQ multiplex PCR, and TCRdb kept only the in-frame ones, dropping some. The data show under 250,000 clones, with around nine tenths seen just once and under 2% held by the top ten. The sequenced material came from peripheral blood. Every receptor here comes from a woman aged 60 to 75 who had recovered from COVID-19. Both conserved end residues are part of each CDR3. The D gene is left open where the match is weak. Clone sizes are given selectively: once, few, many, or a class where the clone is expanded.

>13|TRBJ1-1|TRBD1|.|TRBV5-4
TGTGCCAGCAGCTTATTTGGACAGGGCGAAGCTTTCTTT
CASSLFGQGEAFF
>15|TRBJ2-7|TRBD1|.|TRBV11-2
TGTGCCAGCAGCTTCACAGGGGGCCTCGAATACGAGCAGTACTTC
CASSFTGGLEYEQYF
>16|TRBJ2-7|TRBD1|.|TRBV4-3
TGCGCCAGCAGCCAGGATAGACAGGGGGCGGTCTACGAGCAGTACTTC
CASSQDRQGAVYEQYF
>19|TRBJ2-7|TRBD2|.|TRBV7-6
TGTGCCAGCAGTCCTCCCCCGGGGGGTAGCGGGGGCCTACCCTACGAGCAGTACTTC
CASSPPPGGSGGLPYEQYF
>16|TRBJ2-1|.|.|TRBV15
TGTGCCACCAGCAGCACTGAACCTTCGACCTACAATGAGCAGTTCTTC
CATSSTEPSTYNEQFF
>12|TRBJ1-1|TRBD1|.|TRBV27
TGTGCCAGCAGTCAACAGGGGGCGAGAGCTTTCTTT
CASSQQGARAFF
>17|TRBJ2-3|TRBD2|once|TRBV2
TGTGCCAGCAGTCTACTAGCGGGGGGATCTAGCACAGATACGCAGTATTTT
CASSLLAGGSSTDTQYF
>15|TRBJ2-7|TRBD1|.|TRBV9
TGTGCCAGCAGCGCCCTCAATGGACAGGGAAACGAGCAGTACTTC
CASSALNGQGNEQYF
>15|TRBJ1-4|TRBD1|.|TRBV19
TGTGCCAGTAGCCCGGACAGGAGAAGGGATGAAAAACTGTTTTTT
CASSPDRRRDEKLFF
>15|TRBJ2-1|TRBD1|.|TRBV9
TGTGCCAGCAGCCCTCCGGACAGGGACAGTACTGAGCAGTTCTTC
CASSPPDRDSTEQFF
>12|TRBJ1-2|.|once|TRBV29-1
TGCAGCGTTGGGGGCAACAACTATGGCTACACCTTC
CSVGGNNYGYTF
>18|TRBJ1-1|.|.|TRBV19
TGTGCCAGTAGTATAGGGGGAGGGACGACTATTATGAACACTGAAGCTTTCTTT
CASSIGGGTTIMNTEAFF
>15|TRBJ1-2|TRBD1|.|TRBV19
TGTGCCAGTAGTCCGACGACAGGGCCGGACTATGGCTACACCTTC
CASSPTTGPDYGYTF
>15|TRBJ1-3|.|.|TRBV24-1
TGTGCCACCAGTGTCAGGGGCAGATCTGGAAACACCATATATTTT
CATSVRGRSGNTIYF
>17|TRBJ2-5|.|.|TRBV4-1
TGCGCCAGCAGCCAAGTGGCAGAACGCTTCCGTGGAGAGACCCAGTACTTC
CASSQVAERFRGETQYF
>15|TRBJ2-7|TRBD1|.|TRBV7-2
TGTGCCAGCAGCTTTCGGACAGGGTCAACCTACGAGCAGTACTTC
CASSFRTGSTYEQYF
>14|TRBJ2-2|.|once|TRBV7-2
TGTGCCAGCAGCTTATTTCCAAACACCGGGGAGCTGTTTTTT
CASSLFPNTGELFF
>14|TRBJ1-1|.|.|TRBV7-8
TGTGCCAGCAGCCTAGCGCAGTCTTACACTGAAGCTTTCTTT
CASSLAQSYTEAFF
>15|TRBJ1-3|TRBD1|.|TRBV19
TGTGCCAGTAGTGAAGACAGGGTCACTGGAAACACCATATATTTT
CASSEDRVTGNTIYF
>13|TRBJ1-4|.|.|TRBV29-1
TGCAGCGGGGGGGCAGGGGCAAATGAAAAACTGTTTTTT
CSGGAGANEKLFF